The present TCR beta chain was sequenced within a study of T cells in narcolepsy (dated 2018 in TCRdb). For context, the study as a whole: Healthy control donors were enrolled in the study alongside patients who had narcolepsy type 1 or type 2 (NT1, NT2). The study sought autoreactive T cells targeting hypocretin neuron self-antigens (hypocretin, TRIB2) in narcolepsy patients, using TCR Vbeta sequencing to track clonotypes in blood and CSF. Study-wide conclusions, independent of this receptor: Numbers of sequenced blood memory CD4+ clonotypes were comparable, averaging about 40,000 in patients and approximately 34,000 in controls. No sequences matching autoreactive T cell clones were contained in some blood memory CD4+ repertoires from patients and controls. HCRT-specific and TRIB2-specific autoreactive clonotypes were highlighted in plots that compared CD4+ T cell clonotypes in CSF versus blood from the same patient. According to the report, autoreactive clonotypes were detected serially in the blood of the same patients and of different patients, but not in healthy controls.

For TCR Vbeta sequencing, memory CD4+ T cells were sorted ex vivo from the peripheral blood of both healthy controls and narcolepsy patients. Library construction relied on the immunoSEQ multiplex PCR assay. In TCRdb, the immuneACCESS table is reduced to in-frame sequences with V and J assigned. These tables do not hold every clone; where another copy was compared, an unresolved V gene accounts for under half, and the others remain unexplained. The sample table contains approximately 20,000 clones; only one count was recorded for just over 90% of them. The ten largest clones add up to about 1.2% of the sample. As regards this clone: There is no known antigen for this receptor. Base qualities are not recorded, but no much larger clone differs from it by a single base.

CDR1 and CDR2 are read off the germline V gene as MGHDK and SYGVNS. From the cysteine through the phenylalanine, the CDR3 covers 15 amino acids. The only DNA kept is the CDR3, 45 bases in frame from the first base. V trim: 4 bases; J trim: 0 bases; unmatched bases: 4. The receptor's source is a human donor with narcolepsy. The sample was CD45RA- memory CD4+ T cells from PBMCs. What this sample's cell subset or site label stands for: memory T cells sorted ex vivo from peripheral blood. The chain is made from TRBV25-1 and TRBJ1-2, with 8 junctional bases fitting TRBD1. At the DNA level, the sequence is TGTGCCAGCAGTGGGGACAGGAGATCTAACTATGGCTACACCTTC. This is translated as CASSGDRRSNYGYTF.